This T cell receptor (beta chain) was sequenced during a study of T-cell reconstitution after alpha-beta-depleted transplantation in children. This clonotype was recorded many times. Its matching antigen is unknown. Unique molecular identifiers were incorporated during preparation of the TCRbeta library. In TCRdb, the PCR reads were re-called with MiXCR into one record per CDR3 protein. The table shows hundreds of thousands of distinct CDR3 sequences, with around 23% occurring only once. Study results and caveats: Where some patients showed high TCRbeta diversity at day 60, it came from recipient T cells and thymic progenitors that had survived. Alpha-beta T cells about two months after transplant reportedly derived from several hundred expanded graft clones. T-cell counts and diversity were attributed mostly to newly produced T cells one year after transplant.

The CDR3 is made up of 12 amino acids. The germline V gene has CDR1 MNHEY and CDR2 SVGAGI. The J segment lost 5 bases and the V segment lost 6 bases, leaving 2 bases of the junction unmatched. This TCR was sampled from a boy under three years old who had a stem cell transplant for acute myeloid leukemia, so the T cells may come from the graft donor. Source: PBMCs, mostly from graft donor cells, taken 360 days after TCRalphabeta/CD19-depleted stem cell transplant. The J gene is TRBJ2-5, the V gene TRBV6-5, with TRBD1 matching 8 bases. CDR3 sequence (DNA): TGTGCCAGCAGCCGGGACAGGGAGACCCAGTACTTC. Encoded protein: CASSRDRETQYF.